A single sample gave rise to the 10 T cell receptor beta chains below, sequenced in a study of T-cell memory formation after mild COVID-19. TCRdb called the 5' RACE reads again in MiXCR, with one record for every CDR3 protein. The repertoire has about 470,000 distinct CDR3 sequences, 18% of them found once; the top ten carry about 12%. Specimen: PBMCs or a T cell subset sorted from them (not recorded which). These receptor sequences come from an adult woman who had mild COVID-19 (a few samples of this study predate the infection). Cell type and time point are not known.

The V gene is TRBV6-5, the J gene TRBJ2-2; D is unresolved. This CDR3 region has 14 residues. The germline gives CDR1 MNHEY, CDR2 SVGAGI. Trimming took off 2 bases at V and 7 bases at J, with 11 bases between the two ends. CDR3 region: CASSYSERLGELFF. In DNA form, the CDR3 reads TGTGCCAGCAGTTACAGTGAACGTCTCGGGGAGCTGTTTTTT.

The V gene is TRBV14, the J gene TRBJ2-1; 8 bases fit TRBD2. The CDR3 contains 16 residues. V shed 4 bases and J 3 bases; nucleotides not matched to a gene: 8. Germline V lookup: CDR1 SGHDN, CDR2 FVKESK. The CDR3 DNA sequence: TGTGCCAGCAGCCTAATCGCTAGCGGGCTCTACAATGAGCAGTTCTTC. This sequence encodes CASSLIASGLYNEQFF.

This clonotype came up many times. This rearrangement joins TRBV4-2 to TRBJ2-5; D ambiguous. Trimming took off 4 bases at V and 2 bases at J, with 14 bases between the two ends. The length of the CDR3 is 15 residues. The germline gives CDR1 LGHNA, CDR2 YNFKEQ. The chain's CDR3 is CASSRLLLDQETQYF. As DNA, the CDR3 is TGTGCCAGCAGCCGTCTTTTACTGGATCAAGAGACCCAGTACTTC.

This clonotype appeared a few times. The rearrangement uses TRBV29-1 and TRBJ2-3; possible D gene TRBD2, 6 bases. The CDR3 is made up of 15 amino acids. V was pared by 7 bases and J by 5 bases, with 22 bases between. Per the germline V gene, CDR1 is SQVTM and CDR2 is ANQGSEA. The CDR3, as DNA: TGCAGCGCCGAAGACGGTTCATCCGGGGGAGATACGCAGTATTTT. Translating it yields CSAEDGSSGGDTQYF.

The J gene is TRBJ1-1, the V gene TRBV20-1; unclear D gene. Per germline, CDR1 DFQATT and CDR2 SNEGSKA (reference sequence). The ends were cut back, 4 bases at V and 1 base at J, with 25 bases in the middle. This CDR3 is built from 18 residues. The CDR3: CSAMSPIDSPRGNTEAFF. Written as DNA, the CDR3 is TGCAGTGCTATGAGCCCCATAGACTCCCCCCGAGGGAACACTGAAGCTTTCTTT.

This chain joins TRBV5-5 and TRBJ1-4; 7 positions agree with TRBD1. V trimming: 4 bases; J trimming: 3 bases; junction bases outside the gene matches: 3. Germline V lookup: CDR1 SGHKS, CDR2 YYEKEE (reference sequence). The CDR3 contains 14 residues. CDR3 in DNA: TGTGCCAGCAGCCTAGGGACAGCTAATGAAAAACTGTTTTTT. This gives the protein CASSLGTANEKLFF.

There are a few counts of this clonotype. The chain carries TRBV7-2 and TRBJ2-4; D not resolved. Germline assignment: CDR1 SGHTA and CDR2 FQGNSA. The CDR3 covers 12 residues. The V end lost 1 base, the J end lost 6 bases, and 4 bases lay between the germline ends. The CDR3 DNA is TGTGCCAGCAGCTTAGAGACAAACATTCAGTACTTC. It is translated as CASSLETNIQYF.

The chain couples TRBV11-2 to TRBJ1-2; TRBD1 matches at 8 bases. Per the germline V gene, CDR1 is SGHAT and CDR2 is FQNNGV. The junction had 10 bases not matched to a gene; V was cut back by 4 bases and J by 3 bases. The CDR3 extends over 16 amino acids. CDR3 region: CASSSPGATGDYGYTF. CDR3 coding DNA: TGTGCCAGCAGCTCACCTGGAGCGACAGGGGACTATGGCTACACCTTC. The variable domain in full, completed from reference TRBV11-2 and TRBJ1-2, reads EAGVAQSPRYKIIEKRQSVAFWCNPISGHATLYWYQQILGQGPKLLIQFQNNGVVDDSQLPKDRFSAERLKGVDSTLKIQPAKLEDSAVYLCASSSPGATGDYGYTFGSGTRLTVV.

This sequence joins TRBV5-1 and TRBJ2-7, with a possible D match to TRBD2 (5 bases). CDR1 and CDR2 from the germline V gene are SGHRS and YFSETQ. The CDR3 totals 13 residues. V lost 0 bases and J lost 5, with 9 bases in between. CDR3 amino acids: CASSLAGSNEQYF. The CDR3 nucleotides read TGCGCCAGCAGCTTGGCGGGGTCCAACGAGCAGTACTTC.

This clonotype was seen a few times. This chain connects TRBV12-3 or TRBV12-4 to TRBJ2-1; D uncertain. This CDR3 comprises 14 residues. Trimming cost V 6 bases and J 6 bases, with 15 bases left between them. Here the CDR3 DNA reads TGTGCCAGCAGCTATTACTCAGGAGCCAATGAGCAGTTCTTC. It encodes CASSYYSGANEQFF.